This paragraph reports one T cell receptor (beta chain). These data are taken from a study of blood T cell dynamics during melanoma immunotherapy. Clones were sequenced by immunoSEQ multiplex PCR, and TCRdb holds only the in-frame ones, with some missing. Of about 6,300 clones in the sample, approximately 91% were seen once. CDR3 length: 13 residues. The V segment lost 6 bases and the J segment 5 bases; nucleotides outside the gene matches: 6. The germline V gene encodes CDR1 ENHRY and CDR2 SYGVKD. Documented time point: pre-treatment baseline. This TCR was sampled from a human donor with melanoma. The sequenced sample was cell-free DNA from blood, obtained from a patient treated with checkpoint blockade. The V and J genes are TRBV10-3 and TRBJ2-5; 7 positions agree with TRBD2. The CDR3 region has the DNA TGTGCCATCAGGGGAGGGGCTACGGAGACCCAGTACTTC. Amino acids: CAIRGGATETQYF.